This is a list of T cell receptor beta chains from one sample in a study of regulatory T cells in long-lasting Graves disease. MiXCR, run by TCRdb on the multiplex PCR reads, gives a single entry per CDR3 protein. The repertoire holds roughly 450,000 distinct CDR3 sequences, with less than 25% as singletons. The specimen was peripheral blood mononuclear cells (PBMCs), collected when the disease was refractory, from a patient treated with antithyroid drugs. These receptors came from a female donor with Graves disease. Both conserved end residues are part of each CDR3. D genes are given only for firm matches. For some rows the clone size is stated as once, few or many, or as a class when expanded; others skip it.

D: TRBD1
length: 16
size: NA
V: TRBV12-3/TRBV12-4
J: TRBJ2-1
CDR3: CASSLRTGGDYNEQFF
DNA: TGTGCCAGCAGTTTACGGACAGGGGGCGACTACAATGAGCAGTTCTTC

D: NA
length: 15
size: many
V: TRBV7-2
J: TRBJ2-7
CDR3: CASSLGGDRSYEQYF
DNA: TGTGCCAGCAGCTTAGGTGGGGACCGTTCCTACGAGCAGTACTTC

D: NA
length: 15
size: many
V: TRBV28
J: TRBJ2-6
CDR3: CASGTQGSGANVLTF
DNA: TGTGCCAGCGGGACACAAGGCTCTGGGGCCAACGTCCTGACTTTC

D: NA
length: 13
size: NA
V: TRBV19
J: TRBJ1-1
CDR3: CASKVGRDTEAFF
DNA: TGTGCCAGTAAAGTAGGACGGGACACTGAAGCTTTCTTT

D: TRBD2
length: 12
size: NA
V: TRBV27
J: TRBJ2-1
CDR3: CASSFSGSEQFF
DNA: TGTGCCAGCAGTTTTAGCGGGAGCGAGCAGTTCTTC

D: TRBD2
length: 15
size: once
V: TRBV11-2
J: TRBJ2-1
CDR3: CASRLAGGSYNEQFF
DNA: TGTGCCAGCAGGTTAGCGGGAGGCTCCTACAATGAGCAGTTCTTC

D: NA
length: 13
size: many
V: TRBV5-1
J: TRBJ2-7
CDR3: CASSLGRNYEQYF
DNA: TGTGCCAGCAGCTTAGGCAGAAACTACGAGCAGTACTTC

D: NA
length: 14
size: few
V: TRBV5-1
J: TRBJ2-5
CDR3: CASSFVPNQETQYF
DNA: TGCGCCAGCAGCTTTGTCCCCAACCAAGAGACCCAGTACTTC

D: NA
length: 11
size: NA
V: TRBV10-1
J: TRBJ2-3
CDR3: CASSDGSAQYF
DNA: TGCGCCAGCAGTGACGGTAGCGCGCAGTATTTT

D: NA
length: 13
size: NA
V: TRBV29-1
J: TRBJ1-4
CDR3: CSVATVTSEKLFF
DNA: TGCAGCGTTGCGACAGTAACCTCTGAAAAACTGTTTTTT

D: NA
length: 14
size: many
V: TRBV2
J: TRBJ2-7
CDR3: CASSGPRRNYEQYF
DNA: TGTGCCAGCAGTGGCCCCAGGAGAAACTACGAGCAGTACTTC

D: NA
length: 13
size: many
V: TRBV2
J: TRBJ2-2
CDR3: CASSPQGAGELFF
DNA: TGTGCCAGCAGCCCACAAGGGGCCGGGGAGCTGTTTTTT

D: TRBD2
length: 14
size: many
V: TRBV19
J: TRBJ2-7
CDR3: CASSISGHRYEQYF
DNA: TGTGCCAGTAGTATTAGCGGGCACCGCTACGAGCAGTACTTC

D: NA
length: 14
size: NA
V: TRBV5-1
J: TRBJ2-7
CDR3: CASSLGRIIYEQYF
DNA: TGCGCCAGCAGCTTGGGGCGGATAATCTACGAGCAGTACTTC

D: NA
length: 13
size: once
V: TRBV7-9
J: TRBJ2-7
CDR3: CAGRSRRQHEQYF
DNA: TGTGCCGGCAGGAGTCGCAGGCAGCACGAGCAGTACTTC

D: NA
length: 16
size: many
V: TRBV12-3/TRBV12-4
J: TRBJ1-5
CDR3: CASSPLAGNSNQPQHF
DNA: TGTGCCAGCAGTCCCTTGGCAGGGAATAGCAATCAGCCCCAGCATTTT

D: NA
length: 15
size: NA
V: TRBV20-1
J: TRBJ2-7
CDR3: CSAMHRDHPTYEQYF
DNA: TGCAGTGCTATGCACCGGGACCACCCTACCTACGAGCAGTACTTC

D: NA
length: 14
size: few
V: TRBV9
J: TRBJ1-3
CDR3: CASSVDGAGNTIYF
DNA: TGTGCCAGCAGCGTAGATGGGGCAGGAAACACCATATATTTT